This T cell receptor (beta chain) was sequenced for a study of regulatory T cells in long-lasting Graves disease. At the level of the study: Graves' cases, newly diagnosed, had used antithyroid drugs under 3 months.

This clonotype was seen ten or more times. Both iRepertoire HTBI primers and Arm-PCR of CDR3 regions were used to build the TCR beta libraries. TCRdb reprocessed the multiplex PCR reads with MiXCR, giving one entry per CDR3 protein. The table lists 350,000 to 500,000 distinct CDR3 sequences, approximately 14% of them singletons, with around a sixth in the top ten. The CDR3 is made up of 15 amino acids. Germline V lookup: CDR1 MDHEN, CDR2 SYDVKM. V gave up 6 bases and J gave up 10 bases; unmatched junction bases: 15. The time point is: newly diagnosed GD, antithyroid drugs for less than 3 months. TCR sequences were obtained from RNA taken from PBMCs. The same data also contributed to another study, on T cells in Graves' hyperthyroidism and ophthalmopathy. That investigation notes: Most thyroid-expanded clonotypes above 0.001 were also found in blood.

J is TRBJ2-1 and V is TRBV28; 7 positions match TRBD2. The specimen was peripheral blood mononuclear cells (PBMCs), collected at new diagnosis, from a patient treated with antithyroid drugs. This receptor was obtained from a woman aged 45-59 years with Graves disease. The CDR3 loop reads CASSSILREGNEQFF. The CDR3 DNA sequence: TGTGCCAGCAGCTCCATTTTGAGGGAGGGAAACGAGCAGTTCTTC.